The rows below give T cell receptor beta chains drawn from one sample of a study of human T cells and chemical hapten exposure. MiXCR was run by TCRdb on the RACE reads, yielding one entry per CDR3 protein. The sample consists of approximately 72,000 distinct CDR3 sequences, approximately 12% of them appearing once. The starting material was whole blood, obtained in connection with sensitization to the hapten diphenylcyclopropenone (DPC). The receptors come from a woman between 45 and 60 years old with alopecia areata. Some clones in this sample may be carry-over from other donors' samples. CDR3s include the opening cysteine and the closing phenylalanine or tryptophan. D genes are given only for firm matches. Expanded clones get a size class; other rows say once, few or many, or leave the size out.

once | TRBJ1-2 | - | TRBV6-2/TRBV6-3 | CASRKNYGYTF | TGTGCCAGCAGGAAGAACTATGGCTACACCTTC
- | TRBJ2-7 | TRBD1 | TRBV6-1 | CASRTWGQGFYEQYF | TGTGCCAGCAGGACGTGGGGACAGGGATTTTACGAGCAGTACTTC
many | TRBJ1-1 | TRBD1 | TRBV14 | CASNRQGMNTEAFF | TGTGCCAGCAACCGACAGGGGATGAACACTGAAGCTTTCTTT
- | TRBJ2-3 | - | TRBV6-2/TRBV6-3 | CASSLLADTQYF | TGTGCCAGCAGTCTCCTAGCCGATACGCAGTATTTT
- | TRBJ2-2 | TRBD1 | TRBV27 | CASSSWTGANTGELFF | TGTGCCAGCAGTTCATGGACAGGGGCGAACACCGGGGAGCTGTTTTTT
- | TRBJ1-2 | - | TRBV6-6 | CASSRDTYYGYTF | TGTGCCAGCAGTCGGGACACCTACTATGGCTACACCTTC
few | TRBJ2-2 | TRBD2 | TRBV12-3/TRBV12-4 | CASSQRGTNTGELFF | TGTGCCAGCAGTCAGCGGGGAACGAACACCGGGGAGCTGTTTTTT
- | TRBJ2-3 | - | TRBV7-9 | CASSFRAGVADTQYF | TGTGCCAGCAGCTTTAGGGCCGGAGTGGCAGATACGCAGTATTTT
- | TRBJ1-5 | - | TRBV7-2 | CASSLQVWGNQPQHF | TGTGCCAGCAGCTTACAGGTTTGGGGAAATCAGCCCCAGCATTTT
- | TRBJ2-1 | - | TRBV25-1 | CASSAQKGAYNEQFF | TGTGCCAGCAGTGCTCAAAAGGGAGCCTACAATGAGCAGTTCTTC
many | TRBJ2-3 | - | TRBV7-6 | CASSLAPGLTPTDTQYF | TGTGCCAGCAGCTTAGCGCCGGGACTCACACCCACAGATACGCAGTATTTT
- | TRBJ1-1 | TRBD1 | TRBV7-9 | CASSLARGVPEAFF | TGTGCCAGCAGCTTAGCCAGGGGGGTACCTGAAGCTTTCTTT
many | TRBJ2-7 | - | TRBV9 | CASSVGTLPYEQYF | TGTGCCAGCAGCGTAGGGACCCTCCCCTACGAGCAGTACTTC
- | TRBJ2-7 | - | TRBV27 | CASSLIGPYEQYF | TGTGCCAGCAGTTTAATCGGACCCTACGAGCAGTACTTC
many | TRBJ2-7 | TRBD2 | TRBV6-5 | CASSYTGGTYEQYF | TGTGCCAGCAGTTACACCGGGGGGACCTACGAGCAGTACTTC
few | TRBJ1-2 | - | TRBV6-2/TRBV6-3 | CASSGGAGRAYGYTF | TGTGCCAGCAGTGGAGGGGCAGGGAGAGCCTATGGCTACACCTTC
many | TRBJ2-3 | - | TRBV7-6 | CASSSRVDTQYF | TGTGCCAGCAGCTCAAGAGTAGATACGCAGTATTTT
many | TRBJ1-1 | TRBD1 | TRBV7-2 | CASSFTGAPNTEAFF | TGTGCCAGCAGCTTTACAGGGGCCCCGAACACTGAAGCTTTCTTT
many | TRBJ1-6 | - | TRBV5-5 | CASSLMASSYNSPLHF | TGTGCCAGCAGCTTGATGGCCAGCTCCTATAATTCACCCCTCCACTTT
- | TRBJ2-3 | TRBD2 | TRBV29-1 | CSVEAGGASGGVADTQYF | TGCAGCGTTGAAGCGGGCGGCGCTAGCGGGGGGGTAGCAGATACGCAGTATTTT
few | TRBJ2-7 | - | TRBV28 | CASSLWGRETYEQYF | TGTGCCAGCAGTTTATGGGGCAGGGAGACCTACGAGCAGTACTTC
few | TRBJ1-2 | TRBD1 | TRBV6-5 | CASRDNRDRGLRRYGYTF | TGTGCCAGCCGAGATAACCGGGACAGGGGGCTAAGACGCTATGGCTACACCTTC
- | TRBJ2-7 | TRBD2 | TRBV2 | CASSEARLAEASSYEQYF | TGTGCCAGCAGTGAAGCTAGGCTAGCGGAGGCGAGCTCCTACGAGCAGTACTTC
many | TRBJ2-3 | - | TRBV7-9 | CASSFRGGATDTQYF | TGTGCCAGCAGCTTTAGGGGCGGGGCCACAGATACGCAGTATTTT
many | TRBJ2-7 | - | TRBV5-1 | CASSSGGEQYF | TGCGCCAGCAGCTCCGGCGGCGAGCAGTACTTC
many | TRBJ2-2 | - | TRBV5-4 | CASSFWAATGELFF | TGTGCCAGCAGCTTTTGGGCGGCTACCGGGGAGCTGTTTTTT
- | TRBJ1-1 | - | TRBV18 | CASSPGVINTEAFF | TGTGCCAGCTCACCTGGTGTCATTAACACTGAAGCTTTCTTT
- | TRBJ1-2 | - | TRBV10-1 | CASSDGGVDGYTF | TGCGCCAGCAGTGATGGCGGGGTTGATGGCTACACCTTC
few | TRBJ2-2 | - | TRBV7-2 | CASAPSAINTGELFF | TGTGCCAGCGCCCCGAGCGCAATTAACACCGGGGAGCTGTTTTTT
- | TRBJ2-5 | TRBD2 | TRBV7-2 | CASSIWTSLETQYF | TGTGCCAGCAGCATTTGGACTAGTTTGGAGACCCAGTACTTC
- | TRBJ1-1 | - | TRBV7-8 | CASSLIQGVTEAFF | TGTGCCAGCAGCTTGATACAGGGAGTCACTGAAGCTTTCTTT
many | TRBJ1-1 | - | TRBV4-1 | CASSLSPGDTEAFF | TGCGCCAGCAGCCTTTCCCCAGGGGACACTGAAGCTTTCTTT
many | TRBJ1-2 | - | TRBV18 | CASSPTGMDGYTF | TGTGCCAGCTCACCAACGGGGATGGATGGCTACACCTTC
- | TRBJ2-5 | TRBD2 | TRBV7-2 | CASSFQRGSQETQYF | TGTGCCAGCAGCTTCCAGCGGGGGAGCCAAGAGACCCAGTACTTC
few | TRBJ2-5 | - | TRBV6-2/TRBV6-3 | CASSYSSPGWQETQYF | TGTGCCAGCAGTTACTCATCTCCTGGGTGGCAGGAGACCCAGTACTTC
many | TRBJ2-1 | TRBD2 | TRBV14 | CASSQDRPGLAGFYNEQFF | TGTGCCAGCAGCCAAGACCGCCCGGGACTAGCGGGGTTCTACAATGAGCAGTTCTTC
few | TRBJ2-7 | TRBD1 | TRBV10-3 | CAIGQGYEQYF | TGTGCCATCGGACAGGGTTACGAGCAGTACTTC
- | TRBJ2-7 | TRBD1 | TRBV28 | CASSGRDRVSYEQYF | TGTGCCAGCAGTGGCCGGGACAGGGTTTCCTACGAGCAGTACTTC
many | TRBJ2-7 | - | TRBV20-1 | CSARLHYEQYF | TGCAGTGCCAGACTCCACTACGAGCAGTACTTC
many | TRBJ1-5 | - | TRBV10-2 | CASSTGGASNQPQHF | TGCGCCAGCAGCACAGGAGGGGCTAGCAATCAGCCCCAGCATTTT